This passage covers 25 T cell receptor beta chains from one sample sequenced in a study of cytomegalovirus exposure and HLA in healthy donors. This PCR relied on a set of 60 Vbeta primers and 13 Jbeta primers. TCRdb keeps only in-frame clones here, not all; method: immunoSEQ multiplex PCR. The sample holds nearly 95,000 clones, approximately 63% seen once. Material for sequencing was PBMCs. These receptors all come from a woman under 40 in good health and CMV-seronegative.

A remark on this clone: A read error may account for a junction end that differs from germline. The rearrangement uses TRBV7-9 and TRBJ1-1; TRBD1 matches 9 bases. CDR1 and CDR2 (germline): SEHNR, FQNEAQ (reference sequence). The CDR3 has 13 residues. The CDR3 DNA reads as TGTTCCAGCAGTTCGACAGGGGGGACTGAAGCTTTCTTT. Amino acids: CSSSSTGGTEAFF.

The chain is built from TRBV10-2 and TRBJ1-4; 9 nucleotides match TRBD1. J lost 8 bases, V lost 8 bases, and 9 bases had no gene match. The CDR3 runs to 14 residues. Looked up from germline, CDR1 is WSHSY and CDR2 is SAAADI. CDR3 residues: CASVDRGSGEKLFF. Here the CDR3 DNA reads TGCGCCAGCGTCGACAGGGGGTCAGGAGAAAAACTGTTTTTT.

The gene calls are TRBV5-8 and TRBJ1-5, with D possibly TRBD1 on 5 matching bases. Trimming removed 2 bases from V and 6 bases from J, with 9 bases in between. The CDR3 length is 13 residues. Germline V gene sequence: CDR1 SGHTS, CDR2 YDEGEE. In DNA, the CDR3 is TGTGCCAGCAGCTTCAGGGCTGCTCAGCCCCAGCATTTT. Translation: CASSFRAAQPQHF.

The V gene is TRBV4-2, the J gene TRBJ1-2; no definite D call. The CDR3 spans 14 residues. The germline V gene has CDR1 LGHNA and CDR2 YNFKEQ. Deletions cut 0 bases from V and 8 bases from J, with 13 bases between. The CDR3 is CASSQDGGRGGYTF. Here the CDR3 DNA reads TGTGCCAGCAGCCAAGACGGAGGCCGAGGGGGCTACACCTTC.

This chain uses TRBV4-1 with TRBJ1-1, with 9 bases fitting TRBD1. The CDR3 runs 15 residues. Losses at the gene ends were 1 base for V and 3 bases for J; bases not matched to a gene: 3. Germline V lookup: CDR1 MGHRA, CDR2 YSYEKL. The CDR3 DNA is TGCGCCAGCAGCCAAGTCCGGGACAGGGACACTGAAGCTTTCTTT. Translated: CASSQVRDRDTEAFF.

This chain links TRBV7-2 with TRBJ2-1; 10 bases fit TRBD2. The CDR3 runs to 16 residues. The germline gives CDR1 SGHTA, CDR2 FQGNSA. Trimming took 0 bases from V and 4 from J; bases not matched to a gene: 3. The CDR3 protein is CASSLAGAGGYNEQFF. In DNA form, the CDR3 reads TGTGCCAGCAGCTTAGCCGGAGCGGGAGGGTACAATGAGCAGTTCTTC.

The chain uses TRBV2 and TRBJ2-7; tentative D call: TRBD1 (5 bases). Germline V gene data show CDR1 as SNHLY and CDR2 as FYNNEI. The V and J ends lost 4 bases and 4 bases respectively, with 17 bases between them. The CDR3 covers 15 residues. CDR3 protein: CASSGVTVALYEQYF. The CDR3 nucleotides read TGTGCCAGCAGTGGGGTGACAGTTGCCCTTTACGAGCAGTACTTC.

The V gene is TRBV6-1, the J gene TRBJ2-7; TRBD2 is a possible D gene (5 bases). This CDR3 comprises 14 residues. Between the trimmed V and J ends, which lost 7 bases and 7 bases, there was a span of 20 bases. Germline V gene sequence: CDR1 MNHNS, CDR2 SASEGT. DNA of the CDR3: TGTGCCAGCAAGGAAGACATACCTCGAGGGGAGCAGTACTTC. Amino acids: CASKEDIPRGEQYF.

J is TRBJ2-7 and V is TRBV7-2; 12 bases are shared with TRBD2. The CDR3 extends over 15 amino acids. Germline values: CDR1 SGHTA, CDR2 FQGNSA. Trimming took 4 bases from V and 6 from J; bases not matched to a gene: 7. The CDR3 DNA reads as TGTGCCAGCAGCTCTCGACTAGCGGGAGACCCCGAGCAGTACTTC. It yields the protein CASSSRLAGDPEQYF.

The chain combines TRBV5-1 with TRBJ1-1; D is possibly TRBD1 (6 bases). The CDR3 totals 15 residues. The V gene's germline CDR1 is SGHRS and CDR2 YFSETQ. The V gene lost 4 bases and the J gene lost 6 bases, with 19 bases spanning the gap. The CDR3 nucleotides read TGCGCCAGCAGCCGCATACAAACAGGGTTGCCTGAAGCTTTCTTT. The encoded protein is CASSRIQTGLPEAFF.

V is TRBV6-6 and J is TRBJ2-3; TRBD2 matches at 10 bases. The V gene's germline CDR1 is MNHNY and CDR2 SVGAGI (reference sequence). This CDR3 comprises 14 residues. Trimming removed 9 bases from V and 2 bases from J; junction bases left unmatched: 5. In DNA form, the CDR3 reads TGTGCCAGTCGGACTAGCGGCCTCACAGATACGCAGTATTTT. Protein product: CASRTSGLTDTQYF.

In DNA form, the CDR3 reads TGTGCCAGCACCAGATTCGGACAGGGGAACTATGGCTACACCTTC. It specifies CASTRFGQGNYGYTF. This chain joins TRBV5-4 and TRBJ1-2; 9 bases are shared with TRBD1. V shed 6 bases and J 2 bases; nucleotides not matched to a gene: 8. Germline values: CDR1 SGHNT, CDR2 YYREEE (reference sequence). The CDR3 has 15 residues.

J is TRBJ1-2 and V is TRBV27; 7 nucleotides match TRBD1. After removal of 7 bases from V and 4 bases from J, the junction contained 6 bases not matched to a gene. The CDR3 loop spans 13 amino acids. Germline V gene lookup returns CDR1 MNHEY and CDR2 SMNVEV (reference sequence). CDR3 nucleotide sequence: TGTGCCAGCACCTCAAACAGGGGCTATGGCTACACCTTC. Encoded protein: CASTSNRGYGYTF.

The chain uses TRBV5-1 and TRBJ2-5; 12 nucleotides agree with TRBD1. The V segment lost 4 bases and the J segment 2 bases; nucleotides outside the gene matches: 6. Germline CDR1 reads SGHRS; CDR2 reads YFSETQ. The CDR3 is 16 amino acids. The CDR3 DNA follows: TGCGCCAGCAGCCGGGGACAGGGGGCAGGACAAGAGACCCAGTACTTC. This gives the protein CASSRGQGAGQETQYF.

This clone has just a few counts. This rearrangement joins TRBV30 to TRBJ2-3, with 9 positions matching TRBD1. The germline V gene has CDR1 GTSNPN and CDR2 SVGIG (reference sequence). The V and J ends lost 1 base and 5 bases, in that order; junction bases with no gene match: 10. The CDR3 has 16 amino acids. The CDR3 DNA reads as TGTGCCTGGAGTGGGACGACAGGGGGTTTGGTAGATACGCAGTATTTT. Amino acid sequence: CAWSGTTGGLVDTQYF.

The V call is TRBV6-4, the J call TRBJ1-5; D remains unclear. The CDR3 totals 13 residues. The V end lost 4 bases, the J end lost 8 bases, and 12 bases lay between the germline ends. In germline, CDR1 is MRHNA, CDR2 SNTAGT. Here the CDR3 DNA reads TGTGCCAGCAGTGTGGACTGGGCGAAGCCCCAGCATTTT. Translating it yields CASSVDWAKPQHF.

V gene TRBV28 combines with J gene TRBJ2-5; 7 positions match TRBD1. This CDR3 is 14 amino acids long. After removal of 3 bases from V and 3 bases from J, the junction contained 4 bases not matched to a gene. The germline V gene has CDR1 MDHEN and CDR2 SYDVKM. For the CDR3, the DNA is TGTGCCAGCAGTTTCCCCGACAGGGAAGAGACCCAGTACTTC. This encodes CASSFPDREETQYF.

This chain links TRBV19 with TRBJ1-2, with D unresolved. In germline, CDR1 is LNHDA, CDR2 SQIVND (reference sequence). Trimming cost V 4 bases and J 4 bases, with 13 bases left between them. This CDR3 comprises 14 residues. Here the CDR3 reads CASSTSWGGYGYTF. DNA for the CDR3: TGTGCCAGTAGTACCTCTTGGGGAGGCTATGGCTACACCTTC.

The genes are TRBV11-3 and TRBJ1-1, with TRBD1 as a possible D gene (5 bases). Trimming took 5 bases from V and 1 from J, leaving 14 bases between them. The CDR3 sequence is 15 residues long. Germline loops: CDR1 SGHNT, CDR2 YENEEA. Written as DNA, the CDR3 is TGTGCCAGCAGCCCCGGGACTCGGGGGAACACTGAAGCTTTCTTT. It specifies CASSPGTRGNTEAFF.

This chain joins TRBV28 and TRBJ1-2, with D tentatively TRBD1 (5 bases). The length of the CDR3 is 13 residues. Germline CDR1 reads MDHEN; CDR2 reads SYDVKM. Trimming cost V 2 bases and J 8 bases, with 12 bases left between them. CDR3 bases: TGTGCCAGCAGTTTAACCAAAGGGGAAGGCTACACCTTC. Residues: CASSLTKGEGYTF.

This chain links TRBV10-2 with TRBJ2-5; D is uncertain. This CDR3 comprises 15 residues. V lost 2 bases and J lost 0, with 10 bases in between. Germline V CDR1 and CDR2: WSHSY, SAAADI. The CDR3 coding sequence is TGCGCCAGCAGTGAGGTAGCAGAATACCAAGAGACCCAGTACTTC. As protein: CASSEVAEYQETQYF.

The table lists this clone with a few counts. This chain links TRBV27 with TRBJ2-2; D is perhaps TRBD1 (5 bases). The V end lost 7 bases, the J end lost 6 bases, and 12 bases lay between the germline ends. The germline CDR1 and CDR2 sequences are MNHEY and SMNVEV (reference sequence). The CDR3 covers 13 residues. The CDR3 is CASKGSLSGELFF. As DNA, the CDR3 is TGTGCCAGCAAGGGGTCACTTTCCGGGGAGCTGTTTTTT.

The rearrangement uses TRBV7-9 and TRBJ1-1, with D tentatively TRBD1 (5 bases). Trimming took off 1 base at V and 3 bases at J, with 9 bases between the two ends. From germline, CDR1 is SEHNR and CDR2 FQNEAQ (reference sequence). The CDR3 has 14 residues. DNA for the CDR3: TGTGCCAGCAGCTTAGTCCCGGGGGACACTGAAGCTTTCTTT. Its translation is CASSLVPGDTEAFF.

The CDR3 DNA reads TGTGCCAGCAGCCGTGGGACAGGGTGGGACGAGCAGTACTTC. Protein sequence: CASSRGTGWDEQYF. This chain connects TRBV6-5 to TRBJ2-5; 9 nucleotides match TRBD1. Near its end, the DNA agrees better with TRBJ2-7, so the J call may be wrong. Germline assignment: CDR1 MNHEY and CDR2 SVGAGI. This CDR3 is built from 14 residues.

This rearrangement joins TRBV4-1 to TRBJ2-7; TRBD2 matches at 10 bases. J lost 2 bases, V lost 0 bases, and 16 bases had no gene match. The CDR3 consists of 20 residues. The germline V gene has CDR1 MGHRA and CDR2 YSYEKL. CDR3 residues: CASSQDSPAGGQWVAYEQYF. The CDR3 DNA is TGCGCCAGCAGCCAAGATTCCCCAGCGGGGGGGCAGTGGGTAGCCTACGAGCAGTACTTC.